These T cell receptor beta chains were read from a single sample in a study of T-cell reconstitution after alpha-beta-depleted transplantation in children. TCRdb reprocessed the PCR reads with MiXCR, giving one entry per CDR3 protein. The data contain some 250,000 distinct CDR3 sequences, around 12% of them seen just once; the ten biggest clones take up 2% to 3%. Sequencing used PBMCs from the stem cell graft donor, obtained from the stem cell graft. The receptors were gathered from a human donor who donated a stem cell graft to a child with acute lymphoblastic leukemia. Each CDR3 is given with its conserved first and last residue. Fields, in order: D gene, CDR3 length, V gene, J gene, clone size, CDR3 protein, CDR3 DNA. The D gene is left open where the match is weak. Not all rows give a size; the values are once, few, many and, for expanded clones, a class.

TRBD2	18	TRBV11-1	TRBJ2-5	many	CASSPREGLAGIQETQYF	TGTGCCAGCAGCCCCCGGGAAGGACTAGCGGGGATCCAAGAGACCCAGTACTTC
.	13	TRBV7-9	TRBJ2-7	many	CASSLRQLEEQYF	TGTGCCAGCAGCTTGCGGCAGCTCGAGGAGCAGTACTTC
.	15	TRBV7-8	TRBJ1-6	many	CASSLTRTPSSPLHF	TGTGCCAGCAGCTTAACCCGGACCCCCAGTTCACCCCTCCACTTT
TRBD1	17	TRBV7-9	TRBJ2-5	many	CASSGVAKQGPGETQYF	TGTGCCAGCAGCGGGGTTGCGAAACAGGGGCCGGGAGAGACCCAGTACTTC
TRBD2	14	TRBV20-1	TRBJ2-1	many	CSAEAGVTYNEQFF	TGCAGTGCTGAAGCGGGGGTGACGTACAATGAGCAGTTCTTC
TRBD1	15	TRBV9	TRBJ2-7	many	CASSPRGRVDHEQYF	TGTGCCAGCAGCCCCAGGGGGCGGGTAGACCACGAGCAGTACTTC
TRBD1	16	TRBV27	TRBJ2-5	many	CASSLNGQGRWETQYF	TGTGCCAGCAGTTTAAATGGACAGGGGAGATGGGAGACCCAGTACTTC
.	15	TRBV5-1	TRBJ2-2	few	CASSLGTGRNGELFF	TGCGCCAGCAGCTTAGGAACAGGGCGGAACGGGGAGCTGTTTTTT
.	14	TRBV5-5	TRBJ2-7	few	CASTAPDSYHEQYF	TGTGCCAGCACGGCCCCAGACAGTTACCACGAGCAGTACTTC
TRBD1	16	TRBV12-3/TRBV12-4	TRBJ1-4	.	CASSPSFGTGGEKLFF	TGTGCCAGCAGTCCTTCATTCGGGACAGGGGGTGAAAAACTGTTTTTT
TRBD1	14	TRBV5-1	TRBJ2-7	many	CASSFLQGAYEQYF	TGCGCCAGCAGCTTTTTACAGGGGGCCTACGAGCAGTACTTC
.	10	TRBV5-6	TRBJ2-7	many	CASSLGGQYF	TGTGCCAGCAGCTTGGGGGGGCAGTACTTC
.	12	TRBV20-1	TRBJ2-1	many	CSARVRDYEQFF	TGCAGTGCTAGAGTGAGAGATTATGAGCAGTTCTTC
TRBD1	21	TRBV7-2	TRBJ1-6	.	CASSLAKGQGSPSLRNSPLHF	TGTGCCAGCAGCTTAGCTAAGGGACAGGGATCTCCCAGCCTTCGGAATTCACCCCTCCACTTT
TRBD1	12	TRBV19	TRBJ2-4	.	CASSGTGVIQYF	TGTGCCAGTTCCGGGACAGGGGTTATTCAGTACTTC
.	13	TRBV6-5	TRBJ1-1	many	CASSYFQNTEAFF	TGTGCCAGCAGTTACTTCCAGAACACTGAAGCTTTCTTT
.	12	TRBV29-1	TRBJ2-5	many	CSVDEFQETQYF	TGCAGCGTTGATGAATTTCAAGAGACCCAGTACTTC
TRBD2	16	TRBV5-8	TRBJ2-1	many	CASSLGLAGSQFKQFF	TGTGCCAGCAGCTTGGGACTAGCGGGGTCCCAATTTAAGCAGTTCTTC
.	15	TRBV10-3	TRBJ2-5	many	CAISDVGSYQETQYF	TGTGCCATCAGTGACGTTGGCAGCTACCAAGAGACCCAGTACTTC
.	14	TRBV3-1	TRBJ2-7	many	CASSQAGTAYEQYF	TGTGCCAGCAGCCAGGCCGGGACCGCCTACGAGCAGTACTTC
TRBD1	13	TRBV7-2	TRBJ1-2	many	CASSIKDRVGYTF	TGTGCCAGCAGCATCAAGGACAGGGTCGGCTACACCTTC
.	14	TRBV12-3/TRBV12-4	TRBJ2-7	many	CASSFSTQGAKQYF	TGTGCCAGCAGTTTTTCTACGCAGGGAGCTAAGCAGTACTTC
.	15	TRBV9	TRBJ1-3	many	CASSGETGYGNTIYF	TGTGCCAGCAGCGGGGAGACCGGGTATGGAAACACCATATATTTT
TRBD2	16	TRBV7-9	TRBJ2-3	many	CASSLVSGRAVDTQYF	TGTGCCAGCAGCTTAGTTAGCGGGAGGGCCGTAGATACGCAGTATTTT
.	14	TRBV25-1	TRBJ1-3	many	CASNPGTSGNTIYF	TGTGCCAGCAACCCGGGGACCTCTGGAAACACCATATATTTT
.	12	TRBV7-7	TRBJ2-7	many	CASSLKGGEQYF	TGTGCTAGCAGCTTAAAAGGGGGGGAGCAGTACTTC
.	14	TRBV5-1	TRBJ2-1	many	CASSLILGDNEQFF	TGCGCCAGCAGCTTGATCCTGGGGGACAATGAGCAGTTCTTC
.	14	TRBV6-2/TRBV6-3	TRBJ1-2	.	CASSSPTALAGYTF	TGTGCCAGCAGTTCCCCGACAGCTCTAGCCGGCTACACCTTC
.	15	TRBV9	TRBJ2-4	many	CASSTSGLAKNIQYF	TGTGCCAGCAGCACCTCGGGGTTAGCCAAAAACATTCAGTACTTC